The clone carrying this T cell receptor (beta chain) was detected only a few times. Antigen specificity is unknown. Averaging about 116 mL, one heparinised blood draw came from each individual donor. This sample was included in a study of beta chain features in type 1 diabetes. Whole-study findings and limits: For TCRB rearrangement, an influence of HLA type remained unresolved here. A greater similarity of naive, central memory and Treg TCRB repertoires was seen among patients than among healthy donors. Significant though moderate, a shortening of TCRB CDR3s appeared in all four CD4+ subsets of Type 1 diabetes patients.

CDR1 and CDR2 (germline): PRHDT, FYEKMQ (reference sequence). The V gene lost 2 bases and the J gene lost 5 bases, with 3 bases spanning the gap. The CDR3 consists of 11 residues. Expressed TCRB transcripts got sequenced, as all isolated RNA was reverse transcribed. Sequencing was performed with immunoSEQ multiplex PCR; in TCRdb, only in-frame clones are kept and a portion is missing. The repertoire holds 400,000 to 500,000 clones, over 11% seen once, with about 0.04% in the top ten. The TCR was taken from a man aged 25-40 years in good health. The chain combines TRBV13 with TRBJ1-1; D not resolved. What was sequenced was naive CD4+ T cells from blood. CDR3 sequence: CASSLRTEAFF. The CDR3 DNA sequence: TGTGCCAGCAGCTTACGGACTGAAGCTTTCTTT.